Listed below are T cell receptor beta chains from one sample, sequenced in a study of CD8+ T cells in alopecia areata. Clones were read by immunoSEQ multiplex PCR, and TCRdb kept only the in-frame ones, dropping some. The sample lists over 150,000 clones; more than 55% were seen once. The input for sequencing was CD4+ T cells sorted from blood, taken at week 4, from a patient treated with tofacitinib. The receptors derive from a human donor with alopecia areata. Both conserved end residues are part of each CDR3. A D gene is named only where the DNA matches it firmly. Only some rows state a clone size, as once, few, many or a class for expanded clones.

size,J,V,D,DNA,CDR3
-,TRBJ1-5,TRBV7-2,TRBD1,TGTGCCAGCAGCTTAGGGCAGGGGGCTCATCAGCCCCAGCATTTT,CASSLGQGAHQPQHF
-,TRBJ2-7,TRBV30,-,TGTGCCTGGAGCAATCGGGGTTACGAGCAGTACTTC,CAWSNRGYEQYF
-,TRBJ1-2,TRBV5-4,-,TGTGCCAGTAACAGGGATAACTATGGCTACACCTTC,CASNRDNYGYTF
-,TRBJ2-7,TRBV4-2,-,TGTGCCAGCAGCCGGACGGACTACGAGCAGTACTTC,CASSRTDYEQYF
-,TRBJ2-3,TRBV20-1,-,TGCAGTGCCCCGCGGGTGGATACGCAGTATTTT,CSAPRVDTQYF
-,TRBJ2-3,TRBV29-1,-,TGCAGCCTGGGGGTCGCAGCTAGCACAGATACGCAGTATTTT,CSLGVAASTDTQYF
-,TRBJ2-6,TRBV30,-,TGTGCCTGGAGTCCGTTCCCTGGGGCCAACGTCCTGACTTTC,CAWSPFPGANVLTF
-,TRBJ2-3,TRBV6-5,-,TGTGCCAGCAGTTACGGTGCTATAAGCACAGATACGCAGTATTTT,CASSYGAISTDTQYF
few,TRBJ2-7,TRBV29-1,-,TGCAGCGTCGCCCCCGAAGGTGGGTTCTCCTACGAGCAGTACTTC,CSVAPEGGFSYEQYF
-,TRBJ2-1,TRBV15,-,TGTGCCACTAACCAGGGTAACAATGAGCAGTTCTTC,CATNQGNNEQFF
-,TRBJ2-6,TRBV5-1,TRBD2,TGCGCCAGCAGCAGCAGACTAGCGGGAGGGAGCACGGCCGGGGCCAACGTCCTGACTTTC,CASSSRLAGGSTAGANVLTF
-,TRBJ1-2,TRBV27,TRBD1,TGTGCCAGCAGTCCGCGGGACAGGGAAGGTGGCTACACCTTC,CASSPRDREGGYTF
few,TRBJ2-7,TRBV5-1,TRBD2,TGCGCCAGCAGCCCCCTCGTCCTAGCGGAACCCTACGAGCAGTACTTC,CASSPLVLAEPYEQYF
-,TRBJ2-1,TRBV6-6,-,TGTGCCAGCAGTGGACAGTCTGTCAGCTACAATGAGCAGTTCTTC,CASSGQSVSYNEQFF
-,TRBJ2-7,TRBV11-2,-,TGTGCCAGCAGCTTCCTGACAGGCCCCTACGAGCAGTACTTC,CASSFLTGPYEQYF
-,TRBJ2-5,TRBV11-2,TRBD1,TGTGCCAGCAGCTTTGGGACAGGAATGGAGACCCAGTACTTC,CASSFGTGMETQYF
-,TRBJ1-5,TRBV27,-,TGTGCCAGCAGTTTATCGCAACAGCAGCCCCAGCATTTT,CASSLSQQQPQHF
-,TRBJ1-2,TRBV30,-,TGTGCCTGGAGACGGAGCCTTGGCTACACCTTC,CAWRRSLGYTF
few,TRBJ2-5,TRBV29-1,TRBD2,TGCAGCGTTGAAGGTAGTTCCGCGGGAGGGCCTCAAGAGACCCAGTACTTC,CSVEGSSAGGPQETQYF
once,TRBJ2-1,TRBV5-1,TRBD2,TGCGCCAGCAGCCGTACTGGACCGGGACTAAGATACAATGAGCAGTTCTTC,CASSRTGPGLRYNEQFF